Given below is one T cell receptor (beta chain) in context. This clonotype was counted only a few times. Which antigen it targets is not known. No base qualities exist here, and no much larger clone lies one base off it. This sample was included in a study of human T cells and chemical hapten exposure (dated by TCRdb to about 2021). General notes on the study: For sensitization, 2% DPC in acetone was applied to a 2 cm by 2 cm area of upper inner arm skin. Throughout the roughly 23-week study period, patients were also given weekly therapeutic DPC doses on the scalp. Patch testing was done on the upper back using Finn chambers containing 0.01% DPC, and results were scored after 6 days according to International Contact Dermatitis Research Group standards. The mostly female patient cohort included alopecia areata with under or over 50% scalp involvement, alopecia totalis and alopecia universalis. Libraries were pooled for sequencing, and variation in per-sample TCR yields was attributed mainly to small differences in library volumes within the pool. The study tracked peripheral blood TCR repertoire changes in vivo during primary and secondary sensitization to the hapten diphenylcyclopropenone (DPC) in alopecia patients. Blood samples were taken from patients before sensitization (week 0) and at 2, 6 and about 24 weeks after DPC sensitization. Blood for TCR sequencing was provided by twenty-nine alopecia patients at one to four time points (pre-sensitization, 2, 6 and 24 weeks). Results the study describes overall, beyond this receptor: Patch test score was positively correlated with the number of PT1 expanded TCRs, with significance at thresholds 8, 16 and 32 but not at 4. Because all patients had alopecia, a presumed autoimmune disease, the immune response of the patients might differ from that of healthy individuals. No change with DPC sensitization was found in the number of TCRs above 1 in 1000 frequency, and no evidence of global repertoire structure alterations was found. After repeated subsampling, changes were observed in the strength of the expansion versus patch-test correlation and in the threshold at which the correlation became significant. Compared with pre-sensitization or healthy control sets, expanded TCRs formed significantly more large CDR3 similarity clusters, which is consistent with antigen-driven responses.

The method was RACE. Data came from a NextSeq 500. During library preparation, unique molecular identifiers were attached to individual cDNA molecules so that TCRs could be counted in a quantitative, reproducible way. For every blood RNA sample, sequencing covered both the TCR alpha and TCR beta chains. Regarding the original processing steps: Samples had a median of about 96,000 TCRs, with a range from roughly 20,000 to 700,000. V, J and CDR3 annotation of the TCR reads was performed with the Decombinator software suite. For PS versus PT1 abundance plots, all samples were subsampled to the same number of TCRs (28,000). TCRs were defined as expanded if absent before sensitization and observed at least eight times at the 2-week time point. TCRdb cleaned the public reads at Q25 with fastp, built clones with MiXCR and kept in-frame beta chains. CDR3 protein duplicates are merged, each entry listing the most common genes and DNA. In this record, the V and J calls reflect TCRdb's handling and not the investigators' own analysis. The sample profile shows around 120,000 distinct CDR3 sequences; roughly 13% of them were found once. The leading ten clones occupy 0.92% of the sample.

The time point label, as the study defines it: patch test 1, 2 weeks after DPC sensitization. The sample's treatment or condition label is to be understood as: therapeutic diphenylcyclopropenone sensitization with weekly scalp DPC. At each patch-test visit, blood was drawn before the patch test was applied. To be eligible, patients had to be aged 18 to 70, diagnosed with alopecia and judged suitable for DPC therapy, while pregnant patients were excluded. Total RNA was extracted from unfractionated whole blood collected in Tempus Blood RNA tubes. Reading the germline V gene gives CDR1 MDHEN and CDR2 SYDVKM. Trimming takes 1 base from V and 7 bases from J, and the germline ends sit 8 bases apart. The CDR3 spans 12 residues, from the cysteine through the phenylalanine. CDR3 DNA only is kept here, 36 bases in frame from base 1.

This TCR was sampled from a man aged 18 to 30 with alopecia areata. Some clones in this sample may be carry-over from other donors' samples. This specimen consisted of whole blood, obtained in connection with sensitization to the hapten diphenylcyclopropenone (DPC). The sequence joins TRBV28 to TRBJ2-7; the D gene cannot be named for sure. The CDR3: CASSLSEREQYF. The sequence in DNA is TGTGCCAGCAGTTTATCGGAGAGAGAGCAGTACTTC.